The rows below give T cell receptor beta chains drawn from one sample of a study of blood T cell repertoires in COVID-19. Assay: immunoSEQ multiplex PCR; the TCRdb copy retains only in-frame clones and omits some. The table has 200,000 to 300,000 clones, roughly 80% seen once; the top ten hold around 6.4%. The sample consisted of peripheral blood. Source of these receptors: a woman aged 55-70 years with active or convalescent COVID-19. Both conserved end residues are part of each CDR3. D genes are given only for firm matches. Where a row states a size, it is once, few, many or the class of an expanded clone; other rows omit it.

d_call	clone_size	v_call	j_call	cdr3_nt	cdr3_aa
TRBD1	NA	TRBV19	TRBJ1-5	TGTGCCAGTAGTGTGAACAGGGGGCCTTTTAATCAGCCCCAGCATTTT	CASSVNRGPFNQPQHF
NA	NA	TRBV30	TRBJ2-7	TGTGCCTGGAGTGCAGGGAGGCGTTGGGGCTACGAGCAGTACTTC	CAWSAGRRWGYEQYF
TRBD1	NA	TRBV3-1/TRBV3-2	TRBJ1-2	TGTGCCAGCAGCCAAGAAGTCGGACAGGGAGCTAACTATGGCTACACCTTC	CASSQEVGQGANYGYTF
NA	NA	TRBV2	TRBJ2-5	TGTGCCAGCAGTGTGGAGGCCCCTGGGAGGGAGACCCAGTACTTC	CASSVEAPGRETQYF
TRBD1	NA	TRBV10-3	TRBJ2-1	TGTGCCATCAGTGAGTCAGGTGGGACAGGGAGGAATGAGCAGTTCTTC	CAISESGGTGRNEQFF
TRBD1	NA	TRBV30	TRBJ1-5	TGTGCCTGGGGGGGGACAGGGGTTCAGCCCCAGCATTTT	CAWGGTGVQPQHF
TRBD2	NA	TRBV11-3	TRBJ2-1	TGTGCCAGCAGCGCGTCTAGCGGGAGTCCGGGTAATGAGCAGTTCTTC	CASSASSGSPGNEQFF
NA	NA	TRBV5-8	TRBJ1-5	TGTGCCAGCAGCTCGACACACGATCAGCCCCAGCATTTT	CASSSTHDQPQHF
NA	NA	TRBV10-2	TRBJ2-2	TGCGCCAGCAGTCCGGGACGCGGGAACGAGGAGCTGTTTTTT	CASSPGRGNEELFF
NA	once	TRBV18	TRBJ1-4	TGTGCCAGCTCACCTCGCGGGGACGGAGAAAAACTGTTTTTT	CASSPRGDGEKLFF
TRBD2	NA	TRBV7-8	TRBJ2-3	TGTGCCAGCAGCTTAGTCTCGGCGGGGGGGAGAGATACGCAGTATTTT	CASSLVSAGGRDTQYF
NA	NA	TRBV20-1	TRBJ1-5	TGCAGTGCTCCCCCGGGTCAGCCCCAGCATTTT	CSAPPGQPQHF
NA	NA	TRBV7-9	TRBJ2-1	TGTGCCAGCAGCCAGGGTAATGAGCAGTTCTTC	CASSQGNEQFF
TRBD2	NA	TRBV3-1/TRBV3-2	TRBJ2-3	TGTGCCAGCAGCCCAGCGGGGGGTGAGGCAGATACGCAGTATTTT	CASSPAGGEADTQYF
NA	NA	TRBV18	TRBJ1-5	TGTGCCAGCTCACCTGGTGGGGGGGACCAGCCCCAGCATTTT	CASSPGGGDQPQHF
NA	NA	TRBV18	TRBJ1-5	TGTGCCAGCTCACCGGGGCCAATGACCGTTAGCAATCAGCCCCAGCATTTT	CASSPGPMTVSNQPQHF
TRBD1	NA	TRBV6-5	TRBJ2-2	TGTGCCAGCAGCCAAAGGACAGGGGGGTACGGGGAGCTGTTTTTT	CASSQRTGGYGELFF
TRBD1	NA	TRBV30	TRBJ1-2	TGTGCCTGGAGCTCTCCGGACAGGGGGCTCTATGGCTACACCTTC	CAWSSPDRGLYGYTF
TRBD1	NA	TRBV11-2	TRBJ1-1	TGTGCCAGCAGCCCCCTAGGGACAGTGAACACTGAAGCTTTCTTT	CASSPLGTVNTEAFF
TRBD2	NA	TRBV6-6	TRBJ2-3	TGTGCCAGCAGTTACCGGGGGGGCACAGATACGCAGTATTTT	CASSYRGGTDTQYF
NA	NA	TRBV7-8	TRBJ2-7	TGTGCCAGCAGCTTAGAGGGAGGGGGTTCCTACGAGCAGTACTTC	CASSLEGGGSYEQYF
NA	NA	TRBV18	TRBJ2-2	TGTGCCAGCTCACCTCCAAACACCGGGGAGCTGTTTTTT	CASSPPNTGELFF
TRBD2	once	TRBV2	TRBJ2-5	TGTGCCAGCAGTGAAGTGGTCTGGCGGGGGAGCCAAGAGACCCAGTACTTC	CASSEVVWRGSQETQYF
NA	NA	TRBV3-1/TRBV3-2	TRBJ2-7	TGTGCCAGCAGCCAAGTCCCCAGCGGCGAGCAGTACTTC	CASSQVPSGEQYF
NA	NA	TRBV11-3	TRBJ2-2	TGTGCCAGCAGCCTACGTAGCGGCACCGGGGAGCTGTTTTTT	CASSLRSGTGELFF
NA	NA	TRBV5-1	TRBJ2-7	TGCGCCAGCAGCATCGAGGGGGATGGATACGAGCAGTACTTC	CASSIEGDGYEQYF
TRBD2	NA	TRBV6-2/TRBV6-3	TRBJ2-5	TGTGCCAGCAGCAGCGGGGTCCCTAGCCGAGAGACCCAGTACTTC	CASSSGVPSRETQYF
NA	NA	TRBV7-9	TRBJ2-3	TGTGCCAGCAGCCCGGGACTTTTCTCGGGAGATACGCAGTATTTT	CASSPGLFSGDTQYF